These T cell receptor beta chains were read from a single sample in a study of cytomegalovirus exposure and HLA in healthy donors. This table comes from immunoSEQ multiplex PCR, and its TCRdb copy is limited to in-frame clones, with some not included. The sample yields about 82,000 clones, 65% to 80% seen once. Material for sequencing was PBMCs. All receptors derive from a human donor in good health. Each CDR3 is given with its conserved first and last residue. A D gene is named only where the DNA matches it firmly. For some rows the clone size is stated as once, few or many, or as a class when expanded; others skip it.

cdr3_nt	cdr3_aa	v_call	j_call	clone_size	d_call
TGTGCCAGCTCACTCGGACCGGGACAGGGTAATCAGCCCCAGCATTTT	CASSLGPGQGNQPQHF	TRBV18	TRBJ1-5	.	TRBD1
TGCGCCAGCAGCCAGATTGCACAGGGTTACACCGGGGAGCTGTTTTTT	CASSQIAQGYTGELFF	TRBV4-1	TRBJ2-2	.	.
TGTGCCAGCAGTGAGTCGGGGAACGAGCAGTACTTC	CASSESGNEQYF	TRBV6-1	TRBJ2-7	.	.
TGTGCCAGCAGCTCGCTACAGGGGTTCGGGGAAAAACTGTTTTTT	CASSSLQGFGEKLFF	TRBV5-6	TRBJ1-4	.	TRBD1
TGCAGCGCCCTCCTGGGGAGGGCCCGAAGCTGTGGCTACACCTTC	CSALLGRARSCGYTF	TRBV29-1	TRBJ1-2	.	.
TGTGCCAGCAGTCCATCCCTAGAGGTAGTCTACGAGCAGTACTTC	CASSPSLEVVYEQYF	TRBV6-6	TRBJ2-7	.	.
TGTGCCAGCAGCTTAGGGGACAGGGGAGTAGGGGAAGCTTTCTTT	CASSLGDRGVGEAFF	TRBV7-9	TRBJ1-1	once	TRBD1
TGTGCCAGCAGCCAACAGGGGGCTGTGACTGAAGCTTTCTTT	CASSQQGAVTEAFF	TRBV7-9	TRBJ1-1	few	TRBD1
TGTGCCAGCAGTTTACCTTCCCGGGATTTTAGCACAGATACGCAGTATTTT	CASSLPSRDFSTDTQYF	TRBV27	TRBJ2-3	.	.
TGCGCCAGCAGCTTGGTCGGGACTTTTGAAGCTTTCTTT	CASSLVGTFEAFF	TRBV5-1	TRBJ1-1	.	.
TGTGCCAGCAGCCGAGGAGGGAGAAACACTGAAGCTTTCTTT	CASSRGGRNTEAFF	TRBV14	TRBJ1-1	.	.
TGTGCCAGCAGAAAAGCAGGAAACACCATATATTTT	CASRKAGNTIYF	TRBV11-2	TRBJ1-3	medium-sized	.
TGCGCCAGCAGCCAAGATCATCCCGCCAGCGCCTCCTACAATGAGCAGTTCTTC	CASSQDHPASASYNEQFF	TRBV4-3	TRBJ2-1	.	.
TGTGCCAGCAGTGAATTGGTAACAGGGACATTCGGTTCACCCCTCCACTTT	CASSELVTGTFGSPLHF	TRBV25-1	TRBJ1-6	.	.
TGTGCCAGCATTCCTTCTATAGGAGGGAGCCGACTCTATGGCTACACCTTC	CASIPSIGGSRLYGYTF	TRBV5-6	TRBJ1-2	once	.
TGTGCCAGCAGCTTACGGCTAGCGGGTTCGGATACGCAGTATTTT	CASSLRLAGSDTQYF	TRBV7-2	TRBJ2-3	.	TRBD2
TGTGCCAGCAGTGACGGGACAGGGGAAAGTGTGGCTTTCTTT	CASSDGTGESVAFF	TRBV6-4	TRBJ1-1	.	TRBD1
TGTGCCAGCAGAACAACTAGCGGGGTCCTCTCCTACAATGAGCAGTTCTTC	CASRTTSGVLSYNEQFF	TRBV16	TRBJ2-1	.	TRBD2
TGCGCCAGCAGCTTCAACCGGGAGGCAACTAATGAAAAACTGTTTTTT	CASSFNREATNEKLFF	TRBV5-1	TRBJ1-4	.	.
TGTGCCAGCAGCCCCCAACTAGCGGGGAAGGAACAGACCCAGTACTTC	CASSPQLAGKEQTQYF	TRBV7-2	TRBJ2-5	once	TRBD2
TGCGCCAGCAGCCAAGAGGCAGGGGGTAATTCACCCCTCCACTTT	CASSQEAGGNSPLHF	TRBV4-1	TRBJ1-6	once	TRBD1
TGTGCCAGCAGCTTCAACCGGGACAGGCGGGGTCATTATGGCTACACCTTC	CASSFNRDRRGHYGYTF	TRBV6-4	TRBJ1-2	.	TRBD1
TGTGCCAGCACCTCCCCCGGACTAGCTCCCAGGGGGGAGCAGTTCTTC	CASTSPGLAPRGEQFF	TRBV7-2	TRBJ2-1	.	.
TGTGCCAGCAGTGAATACGACAGATTTTATGGCTACACCTTC	CASSEYDRFYGYTF	TRBV25-1	TRBJ1-2	.	.
TGTGCCAGCACTACCAGCGGGGCCGGCACTGAAGCTTTCTTT	CASTTSGAGTEAFF	TRBV13	TRBJ1-1	once	.
TGTGCCAGCAGCCACGCGCACCTTGAAGCTTTCTTT	CASSHAHLEAFF	TRBV14	TRBJ1-1	once	.
TGTGCCAGTAGTGCACGGACAGGGCTGTACGAGCAGTACTTC	CASSARTGLYEQYF	TRBV19	TRBJ2-7	.	TRBD1
TGTGCCAGCACCGGGAGGGGCAAAAACATTCAGTACTTC	CASTGRGKNIQYF	TRBV6-5	TRBJ2-4	.	TRBD2
TGCAGTGCTAGAGACGACAGAGAAGCTTTCTTT	CSARDDREAFF	TRBV20-1	TRBJ1-1	.	.
TGTGCCAGCGGCTCGACAGGGAAGTATGGCTACACCTTC	CASGSTGKYGYTF	TRBV28	TRBJ1-2	.	TRBD1
TGTGCCAGCAGCCAACTAGCGGGGGGGCCCTACGAGCAGTACTTC	CASSQLAGGPYEQYF	TRBV7-2	TRBJ2-7	.	TRBD2
TGTGCCACAGCGGGGAGCTCCTATAATTCACCCCTCCACTTT	CATAGSSYNSPLHF	TRBV15	TRBJ1-6	once	.
TGTGCCAGCAGCTCAGGGGGCTCCTCCTACAATGAGCAGTTCTTC	CASSSGGSSYNEQFF	TRBV7-2	TRBJ2-1	.	TRBD1
TGCGCCAGCAGTAGGGACTTGAGCTCCTACAATGAGCAGTTCTTC	CASSRDLSSYNEQFF	TRBV10-1	TRBJ2-1	.	.
TGTGCCAGCAGACTGCAGGGCGTCTATGGCTACACCTTC	CASRLQGVYGYTF	TRBV5-8	TRBJ1-2	.	.
TGTGCCAGCAGTCGGGACAGGACCGGGGAGCTGTTTTTT	CASSRDRTGELFF	TRBV2	TRBJ2-2	.	TRBD1
TGCGCCAGCAGCTTATCAGGGAACTCACCCCTCCACTTT	CASSLSGNSPLHF	TRBV5-1	TRBJ1-6	once	.
TGTGCCAGCACTTGGACAGGGGTCGGTACTGAAGCTTTCTTT	CASTWTGVGTEAFF	TRBV2	TRBJ1-1	.	TRBD1
TGCAGCGTTGCCCAGGGCCCCTACGAGCAGTACTTC	CSVAQGPYEQYF	TRBV29-1	TRBJ2-7	.	.
TGTGCCAGCAGTGAATCCTCGGGACAGGGGGCGAATGGCTACACCTTC	CASSESSGQGANGYTF	TRBV25-1	TRBJ1-2	few	TRBD1
TGTGCCAGCACCCCTGGGGGGGGTCAGCCCCAGCATTTT	CASTPGGGQPQHF	TRBV6-5	TRBJ1-5	.	.
TGCGCCAGCAGCCAAGAGGCATTTCGGGGCAATCAGCCCCAGCATTTT	CASSQEAFRGNQPQHF	TRBV4-3	TRBJ1-5	.	.
TGTGCCAGCTCCCCACTAGGGAGGGAGCAGTACTTC	CASSPLGREQYF	TRBV18	TRBJ2-7	.	.
TGCGCCAGCAGCCCAGCAGCGGGGAACTCCTACAATGAGCAGTTCTTC	CASSPAAGNSYNEQFF	TRBV4-3	TRBJ2-1	.	TRBD2
TGTGCCAGCAGTCTCGGGACAGCTAACTATGGCTACACCTTC	CASSLGTANYGYTF	TRBV6-5	TRBJ1-2	.	TRBD1